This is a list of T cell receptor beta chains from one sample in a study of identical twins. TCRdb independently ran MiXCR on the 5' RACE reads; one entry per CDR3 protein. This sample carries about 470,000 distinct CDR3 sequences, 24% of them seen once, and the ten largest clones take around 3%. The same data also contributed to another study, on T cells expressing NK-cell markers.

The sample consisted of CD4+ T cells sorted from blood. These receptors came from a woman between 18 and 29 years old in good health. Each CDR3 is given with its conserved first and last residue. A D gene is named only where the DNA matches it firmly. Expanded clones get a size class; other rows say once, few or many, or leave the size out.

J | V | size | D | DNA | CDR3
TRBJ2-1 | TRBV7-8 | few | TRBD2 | TGTGCCAGCAGCTTAGGGCGCGGGAGGAGGTCCTACAATGAGCAGTTCTTC | CASSLGRGRRSYNEQFF
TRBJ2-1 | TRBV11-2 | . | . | TGTGCCAGCAGCCCAGGTATGAACAATGAGCAGTTCTTC | CASSPGMNNEQFF
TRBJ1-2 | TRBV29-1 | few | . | TGCAGCGTTGAAGATAGGAACGGCCGCTATGGCTACACCTTC | CSVEDRNGRYGYTF
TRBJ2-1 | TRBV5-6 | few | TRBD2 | TGTGCCAGCAGCTTGGCCAGCGGGGGGGGCAATGAGCAGTTCTTC | CASSLASGGGNEQFF
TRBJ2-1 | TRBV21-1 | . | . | TGTGCCAGCAGCCCCGTCGGGGGATGCAACTACAATGAGCAGTTCTTC | CASSPVGGCNYNEQFF
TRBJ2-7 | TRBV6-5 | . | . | TGTGCCAGCAGTTACCCCGGCTACGAGCAGTACTTC | CASSYPGYEQYF
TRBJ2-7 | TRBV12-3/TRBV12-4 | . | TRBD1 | TGTGCCAGCATCCAGGGGGCGGGTTTCTCCTACGAGCAGTACTTC | CASIQGAGFSYEQYF
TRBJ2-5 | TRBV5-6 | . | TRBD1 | TGTGCCAGCAGCTGGGGGTGGACAGGGTCAATGGTGACCCAGTACTTC | CASSWGWTGSMVTQYF
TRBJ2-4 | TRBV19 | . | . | TGTGCCAGTAATTCCCCGCAGGCCAAAAACATTCAGTACTTC | CASNSPQAKNIQYF
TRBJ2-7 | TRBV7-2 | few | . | TGTGCCTCAGGCTCCCTGGAGCAGTACTTC | CASGSLEQYF
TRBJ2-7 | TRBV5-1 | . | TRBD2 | TGCGCCAGCAGCTTTCCCCTAGCGGGAGGGTCCTACGAGCAGTACTTC | CASSFPLAGGSYEQYF
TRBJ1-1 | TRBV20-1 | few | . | TGCAGTGCGCAACCGGGACGGGGGAACACTGAAGCTTTCTTT | CSAQPGRGNTEAFF
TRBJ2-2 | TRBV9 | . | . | TGTGCCAGCAGCGCCGGGATAAACACCGGGGAGCTGTTTTTT | CASSAGINTGELFF
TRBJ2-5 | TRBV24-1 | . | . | TGTGCCACCAGTGATTCGCCATTACAGGGCAGCCAAGAGACCCAGTACTTC | CATSDSPLQGSQETQYF
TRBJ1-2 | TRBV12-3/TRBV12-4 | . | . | TGTGCCAGCAGATACAGGGAATACTATGGCTACACCTTC | CASRYREYYGYTF
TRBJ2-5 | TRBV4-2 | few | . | TGTGCCAGCAGCCAAGACGCAAGCATTCAAGAGACCCAGTACTTC | CASSQDASIQETQYF
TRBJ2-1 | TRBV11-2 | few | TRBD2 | TGTGCCAGCAGCTTAGAAGGTCGGGACTACCTCTCCTCCTCCTACAATGAGCAGTTCTTC | CASSLEGRDYLSSSYNEQFF
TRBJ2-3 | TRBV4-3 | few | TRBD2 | TGCGCCAGCAGCCAGTCACTAGCGGGCAACACAGATACGCAGTATTTT | CASSQSLAGNTDTQYF
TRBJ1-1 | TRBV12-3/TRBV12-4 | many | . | TGTGCCAGCACCCCCGGACAGATGAACACTGAAGCTTTCTTT | CASTPGQMNTEAFF
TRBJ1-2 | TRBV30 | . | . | TGTGCCTGGAGTGTAGGGACGGGTCTTTATGGCTACACCTTC | CAWSVGTGLYGYTF
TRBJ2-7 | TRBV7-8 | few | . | TGTGCCAGCAGCTTATTCGGGGGATTGGCTACCGAGCAGTACTTC | CASSLFGGLATEQYF
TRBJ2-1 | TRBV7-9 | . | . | TGTGCCAGCAGGACTAGTTTATCCTACAATGAGCAGTTCTTC | CASRTSLSYNEQFF
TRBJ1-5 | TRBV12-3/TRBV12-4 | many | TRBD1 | TGTGCCAGCAGTTTGGGACAGGGAAGGGGTCAGCCCCAGCATTTT | CASSLGQGRGQPQHF
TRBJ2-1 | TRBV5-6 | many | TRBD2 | TGTGCCAGCAACTTCCGGGACTACTACAATGAGCAGTTCTTC | CASNFRDYYNEQFF
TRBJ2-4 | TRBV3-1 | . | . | TGTGCCAGCAGCCAAGAGGGAAACATTCAGTACTTC | CASSQEGNIQYF
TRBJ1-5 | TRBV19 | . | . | TGTGCCAGTAGTTTGTCCGCCCTTACACAGCCCCAGCATTTT | CASSLSALTQPQHF
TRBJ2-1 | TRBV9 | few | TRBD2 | TGTGCCAGCAGCTTCGGACTAGCGGGAGACAATGAGCAGTTCTTC | CASSFGLAGDNEQFF
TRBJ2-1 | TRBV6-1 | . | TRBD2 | TGTGCCAGCAAGATAGCGGGAGAGCCCGGCAGAAATGAGCAGTTCTTC | CASKIAGEPGRNEQFF
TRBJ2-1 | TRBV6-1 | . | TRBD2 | TGTGCCAGCGGGATTAGCGGGAGGGCCATGGGGCAGTTCTTC | CASGISGRAMGQFF
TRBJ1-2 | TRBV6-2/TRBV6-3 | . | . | TGTGCCACGGGTGAGGCAGCATCATATGGCTACACCTTC | CATGEAASYGYTF
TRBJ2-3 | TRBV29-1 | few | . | TGCAGCGTTGACGTAGGGAACTCAGATACGCAGTATTTT | CSVDVGNSDTQYF
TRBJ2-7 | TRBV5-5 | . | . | TGTGCCAGCAGCTTCTGGACAGAGAATTACGAGCAGTACTTC | CASSFWTENYEQYF
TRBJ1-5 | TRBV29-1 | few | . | TGCAGCGTTGGACGGGGGAATAGTCAGCCCCAGCATTTT | CSVGRGNSQPQHF
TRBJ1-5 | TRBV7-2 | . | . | TGTGCCAGCAGCTTAGTTGCAGACTTTAATCAGCCCCAGCATTTT | CASSLVADFNQPQHF
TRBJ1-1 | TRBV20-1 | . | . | TGCAGTGCTAGAGAGGCAGGCGCTCTAACTGAAGCTTTCTTT | CSAREAGALTEAFF
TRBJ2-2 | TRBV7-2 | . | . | TGTGCCAGCAGCCCCCGGACAGCGGGATTCCGGGAGCTGTTTTTT | CASSPRTAGFRELFF
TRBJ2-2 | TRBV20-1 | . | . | TGCAGTGCTAAAGCCGGGGGGAACACCGGGGAGCTGTTTTTT | CSAKAGGNTGELFF
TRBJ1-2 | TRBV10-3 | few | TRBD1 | TGTGCCATGGACAGGGGGCGTAGTGATGGCTACACCTTC | CAMDRGRSDGYTF
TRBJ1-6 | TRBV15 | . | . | TGTGCCACCAGCAGAGACGTTTCACCCCTCCACTTT | CATSRDVSPLHF
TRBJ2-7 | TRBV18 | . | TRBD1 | TGTGCCAGCTCACCAGGGACAGGGGACAGCGAGCAGTACTTC | CASSPGTGDSEQYF
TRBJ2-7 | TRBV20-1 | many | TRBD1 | TGCAGTGCTCTACGGACAGGCACCTACGAGCAGTACTTC | CSALRTGTYEQYF
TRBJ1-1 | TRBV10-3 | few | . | TGTGCCATCAGTGAGACAATCCTACAGAACACTGAAGCTTTCTTT | CAISETILQNTEAFF
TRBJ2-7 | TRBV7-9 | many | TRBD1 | TGTGCCAGCAGCAGAGACAGGGCCGGGGCCGACGAGCAGTACTTC | CASSRDRAGADEQYF